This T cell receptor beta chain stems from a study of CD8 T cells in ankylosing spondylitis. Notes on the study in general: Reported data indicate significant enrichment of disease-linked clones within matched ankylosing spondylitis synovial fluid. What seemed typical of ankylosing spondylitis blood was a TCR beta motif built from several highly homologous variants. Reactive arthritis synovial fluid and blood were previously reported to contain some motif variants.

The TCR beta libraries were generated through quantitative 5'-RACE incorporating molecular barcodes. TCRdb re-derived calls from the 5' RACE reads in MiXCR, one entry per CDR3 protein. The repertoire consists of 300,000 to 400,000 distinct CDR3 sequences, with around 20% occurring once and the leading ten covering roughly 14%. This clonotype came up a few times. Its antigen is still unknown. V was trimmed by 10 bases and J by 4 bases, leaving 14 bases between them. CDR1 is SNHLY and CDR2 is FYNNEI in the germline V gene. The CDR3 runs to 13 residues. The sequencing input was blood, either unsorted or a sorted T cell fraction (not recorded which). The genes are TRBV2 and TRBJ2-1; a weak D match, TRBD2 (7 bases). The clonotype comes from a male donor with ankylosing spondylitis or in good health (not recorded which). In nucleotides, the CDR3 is TGTGCCAACACGGGGGGCCGTTACAATGAGCAGTTCTTC. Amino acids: CANTGGRYNEQFF.